This T cell receptor (beta chain) was obtained from a study of blood T cell repertoires in COVID-19 (dated by TCRdb to between 2020 and 2021). About the full investigation: Collaborator samples came from the United States, Italy and Spain and covered acute and convalescent phases of COVID-19. The prospective study material was composed of cDNA or gDNA derived from T cells, B-cell-depleted T cells, or PBMCs. Subjects who had been exposed to COVID-19, were actively infected with it, or had recovered from it provided the deeply sampled blood TCRbeta repertoires that made up the dataset. The repertoires were released in a freely available public database intended as a resource for research on the immune response to SARS-CoV-2. The samples were drawn from two sources: the first 160 participants of the ongoing ImmuneRACE study, and 1,200 or so subjects contributed by 6 global collaborators. A de-identified subject ID, COVID-19 status, age in years and sex were almost always included in the sample metadata. Where available, HLA class I and class II types were taken from metadata supplied by the sample provider and were not determined by assay-based typing. Study-level results and caveats: The quantity of clinical and demographic metadata differed by source and by participant and was supplied without curation.

About this clone: Its antigen specificity is not known. The input lacks base qualities; no much larger clone sits a single base away.

The CDR3 runs 14 residues from the cysteine to the phenylalanine. Solely the CDR3 DNA is kept, with 42 bases framed from the first base. For this chain, trimming is 3 bases at the V end and 4 bases at the J end, and the number of junction bases without a gene match is 6. From a lookup of the germline V gene (reference sequence), CDR1 and CDR2 are DFQATT and SNEGSKA. TCRbeta CDR3 regions were amplified from genomic DNA using the immunoSEQ Assay, a bias-controlled multiplex PCR. The paper's processing steps were these. Nucleated cell counts per sample were estimated from amplification of reference gene primers within the assay. To quantify the absolute abundance of each unique TCRbeta CDR3 rearrangement, sequence reads were collapsed and filtered. For each sample, productive Simpson clonality was calculated as the square root of Simpson's diversity index over productive rearrangements. TCRdb mirrors the immuneACCESS table, restricted to in-frame sequences. Some clones are absent from its copies; in checked studies, under half trace to an unresolved V gene, and the reason for the others is unknown. The DNA gave D and trimming, while V, J and clone size come from that table. The sample contains 160,000 or so clones, over 75% of them found a single time. The ten largest clones capture 4.5% to 7.5% of the sample.

Enrolling through a virtual design, the prospective study's participants ranged in age from roughly 18 to 89 years and lived across roughly 23 United States geographic areas. To assign participants to cohorts, the prospective study relied on clinical history that participants themselves reported in a screening survey and a study questionnaire. For ImmuneRACE Cohort 3, a participant was defined as recovered based on two consecutive negative NP/OP PCR tests, clearance by a healthcare professional, or resolution of symptoms. In the prospective study, whole blood, serum and a nasopharyngeal or oropharyngeal swab were collected from each participant by mobile phlebotomists. Additional blood draws and questionnaires over an approximately two-month period could optionally be provided by prospective study participants. Before DNA extraction, prospective study blood samples were shipped either frozen or at room temperature.

The receptor's source is a man aged 35-49 years who had recovered from COVID-19. The sequenced sample consisted of PBMCs or T cells enriched from blood (not recorded which). The chain employs TRBV20-1 and TRBJ2-3; 8 bases in the middle match TRBD2. The DNA sequence reads TGCAGTGCTAGTTTCGGGGGGGCGTCAGATACGCAGTATTTT. This gives the protein CSASFGGASDTQYF.